What follows describes a single TCR beta chain. The data derive from a study of somatic mutations in cytotoxic T cells in rheumatoid arthritis. Some clones are missing from TCRdb's copy, which holds only in-frame ones; the method was immunoSEQ multiplex PCR. The data contain approximately 20,000 clones, approximately 87% of them singletons. CDR1 and CDR2 from the germline V gene are LNHDA and SQIVND (reference sequence). Trimming removed 3 bases at V and 0 bases at J, with 11 bases between. The CDR3 loop spans 15 amino acids. Sequencing used CD8+ T cells sorted from blood. This rearrangement joins TRBV19 to TRBJ1-1; D remains unclear. This clonotype originated in a man aged 35 to 55 in good health. In DNA form, the CDR3 reads TGTGCCAGTAGTATTCGAGACGCCGTGAACACTGAAGCTTTCTTT. It yields the protein CASSIRDAVNTEAFF.